This record looks at one T cell receptor beta chain sequence and its context. The clone's antigen remains unknown. Base quality data are lacking; no much larger clone is found one base away. TCRbeta CDR3 regions were sequenced with the immunoSEQ Assay. After extraction, genomic DNA underwent amplification by bias-controlled multiplex PCR, followed by high-throughput sequencing. The paper's data handling went like this. To quantify the absolute abundance of every unique TCRbeta CDR3 region, sequences were collapsed and filtered. T cell fraction was estimated by normalization of TCRbeta template counts to usable DNA, with usable DNA being measured through amplification of reference genes present in all nucleated cells. Repertoire TCRs were annotated as SARS-CoV-2-specific by exact matching of V gene, CDR3 amino acid sequence and J gene to a known reactive TCR set. The reference SARS-CoV-2 TCR set was derived from MIRA and filtered for enrichment in COVID-19-positive ImmuneCODE repertoires, a step that removed public or cross-reactive TCRs. Drawing on the MIRA antigens, annotated TCRs were analysed further at the level of specific ORF or position within ORF. Depth was the summed frequency of annotated unique rearrangements, while breadth was defined as annotated unique rearrangements over total unique productive rearrangements. Two-sided Wilcoxon rank-sum tests were used to compare TCR breadth between groups. Entries here come from immuneACCESS through TCRdb and include only in-frame sequences with V and J called. Some clones fail to appear in such tables; in the studies checked, an unresolved V gene covers under half of the shortfall, and the cause of the remainder is unknown. That table gives V, J and clone size, and the DNA gave D and trimming. The sample table lists a few hundred thousand clones, around nine tenths of them with a count of one. In total, the top ten clones hold roughly 3.1% of the sample.

Sequences LNHNV (CDR1) and YYDKDF (CDR2) are obtained from the germline V gene (reference sequence). The CDR3, from cysteine to phenylalanine, totals 15 residues. Here the CDR3 DNA is all that survives: 45 bases in frame from base 1. Germline trimming amounts to 11 bases on V and 1 base on J, with 8 as the count of junction bases outside the gene matches. The treatment or condition label here, explained by the study, means: over 15 received Ad26.COV2.S at low or high dose, single or two shots; 5 received placebo; per-sample allocation not given. Repertoires of vaccine and placebo recipients were sequenced from samples collected on day 63 after the first injection. Cohort 1b enrolled about 25 adults aged 18-55 years at a single site in Boston, USA, between 29 July and 7 August 2020. Ad26.COV2.S was a replication-incompetent adenovirus type 26 vector that expressed a prefusion-stabilized SARS-CoV-2 spike protein derived from the original Wuhan strain.

The data derive from a study of Ad26.COV2.S vaccination and SARS-CoV-2 variants (dated by TCRdb to the early 2020s). General notes on the study: Donors in the vaccine arm were drawn from COV1001, a phase I-IIa trial of Ad26.COV2.S in healthy adults that was multicentre, randomized, double-blind and placebo-controlled. Ad26.COV2.S was administered intramuscularly at a dose of 5x10^10 or 1x10^11 viral particles, either as one shot or as two shots given 56 days apart. The specificity and breadth of SARS-CoV-2-reactive T cell receptors after Ad26.COV2.S vaccination were assessed by TCRbeta repertoire sequencing. A total of 32 samples were included in the TCR-sequenced set, comprising approximately 20 Ad26.COV2.S vaccine recipients, 5 placebo recipients and 8 SARS-CoV-2 convalescent individuals. Trial participants were randomized into five groups of five, in which low-dose or high-dose Ad26.COV2.S was given once or twice, or placebo was given on both occasions. Investigators did not know the trial group allocation while performing experiments and assessing outcomes.

The paper's findings and limits, for the study overall: The study was not powered for comparison of responses between vaccine doses or regimens. The authors noted that the TCR breadth and depth analyses may have underestimated total T cell responses. Vaccine and placebo recipients had similar non-spike TCR breadth, a finding consistent with the vaccine containing only spike. Substantial breadth of spike-specific CD8+ and CD4+ T cell responses was reported after vaccination. Compared with placebo recipients, Ad26.COV2.S recipients showed higher spike-specific TCR breadth (P = 0.0014).

This specimen consisted of peripheral blood, obtained in a trial of Ad26.COV2.S vaccine versus placebo. This sequence was found in a person aged 18 to 65 who received the Ad26.COV2.S COVID-19 vaccine or a placebo. This sequence uses TRBV15 and TRBJ2-1; 10 bases in between match TRBD2. The DNA sequence follows: TGTGCCGCGAGTCTAGCGGGGGCTTCCTACAATGAGCAGTTCTTC. Translated, this gives CAASLAGASYNEQFF.